This T cell receptor (beta chain) derives from a study of T cell changes during pregnancy in multiple sclerosis. TCRdb keeps only in-frame clones here, not all; method: immunoSEQ multiplex PCR. The sample consists of some 53,000 clones, around 94% of them appearing once. The CDR3 contains 15 residues. The junction had 7 bases not matched to a gene; V was cut back by 2 bases and J by 4 bases. Germline V gene data show CDR1 as SGHDT and CDR2 as YYEEEE. This clonotype was obtained from a female donor with multiple sclerosis, enrolled in a pregnancy study. The sequencing used CD4+ T cells from peripheral blood mononuclear cells, collected in the third trimester of pregnancy. The V call is TRBV5-6, the J call TRBJ2-3; 7 nucleotides match TRBD2. In DNA, the CDR3 is TGTGCCAGCAGCTTAGGAGAGGGGAGGGCAGATACGCAGTATTTT. This encodes CASSLGEGRADTQYF.